This note documents a single TCR beta chain sequence. Its antigen is undetermined. This record comes from a study of T cell responses to AZD1222 COVID-19 vaccine. The study, taken as a whole, reports: In the spike-specific TCR repertoire, nearly half reportedly target unmutated variant regions.

The protocol was immunoSEQ multiplex PCR, while the TCRdb copy is restricted to in-frame clones and leaves out a portion. The data hold about 56,000 clones, with approximately 88% observed a single time. The CDR3 spans 12 residues. J gave up 5 bases and V 3 bases, and 0 bases lay outside the gene matches. CDR1 and CDR2 from the germline V gene are KGHSH and LQKENI. The rearrangement joins TRBV18 to TRBJ1-1; 7 bases are shared with TRBD1. Sequences were derived from peripheral blood, sampled on day 0 of AZD1222 vaccination. The receptor's source is an adult in good health. CDR3 coding DNA: TGTGCCAGCTCACCGGACAGGACTGAAGCTTTCTTT. The encoded protein is CASSPDRTEAFF.